Listed here are 18 T cell receptor beta chains from one sample, sequenced in a study of blood T cell repertoires in COVID-19. Sequencing used immunoSEQ multiplex PCR; TCRdb keeps in-frame clones, though not all of them. The profile covers roughly 180,000 clones, with about three quarters appearing a single time and roughly 8.7% taken by the ten largest. Sequenced input: peripheral blood. The receptors were sampled from a woman in her forties or fifties with active or convalescent COVID-19.

This chain connects TRBV29-1 to TRBJ2-7; D is undetermined. This CDR3 comprises 14 residues. Germline CDR1 reads SQVTM; CDR2 reads ANQGSEA. Trimming removed 2 bases at V and 7 bases at J, with 18 bases between. CDR3 bases: TGCAGCGTTGAAAGAGGTGGCCCGGCTGGAGAGCAGTACTTC. Translating gives CSVERGGPAGEQYF.

This chain links TRBV15 with TRBJ2-2; TRBD1 aligns across 9 bases. This CDR3 spans 17 amino acids. The germline CDR1 and CDR2 sequences are LNHNV and YYDKDF (reference sequence). Germline trimming cut 8 bases from V and 7 bases from J; bases unmatched to any gene: 17. CDR3 bases: TGTGCCACCGGCCGAAAATATACAGGGACAGGGAGCGGGGAGCTGTTTTTT. Encoded protein: CATGRKYTGTGSGELFF.

V and J are TRBV28 and TRBJ1-6; possibly TRBD1 for D (6 bases). Germline V lookup: CDR1 MDHEN, CDR2 SYDVKM. Between the trimmed V and J ends, which lost 7 bases and 13 bases, there was a span of 23 bases. The CDR3 extends over 15 amino acids. In DNA form, the CDR3 reads TGTGCCAGCACCACAGGGTCTACTGGTGCGCTTCCCCTCCACTTT. It yields the protein CASTTGSTGALPLHF.

The sample holds a few counts of this clone. The chain recombines TRBV9 with TRBJ2-1; 13 bases are shared with TRBD2. This CDR3 region has 14 residues. The V gene end was trimmed by 3 bases and the J gene end by 10 bases; junction bases not matched to a gene: 4. Germline CDR1 and CDR2: SGDLS and YYNGEE. CDR3 region: CASSGTSGGREQFF. CDR3 DNA sequence: TGTGCCAGCAGCGGGACTAGCGGGGGACGGGAGCAGTTCTTC.

This chain links TRBV28 with TRBJ1-4; D gene ambiguous. The CDR3 consists of 14 residues. Trimming left V 6 bases short and J 5 bases short, with 13 bases between. Germline loops: CDR1 MDHEN, CDR2 SYDVKM. Here the CDR3 DNA reads TGTGCCAGCAGGGCCCCGGGAGCGAATGAAAAACTGTTTTTT. Amino acids: CASRAPGANEKLFF.

CDR3 coding DNA: TGTGCCAGCAGCTTGGGTAGCGGGGGGGCCGCGGGGACAGATACGCAGTATTTT. It codes for CASSLGSGGAAGTDTQYF. This chain connects TRBV11-2 to TRBJ2-3, with 11 bases that match TRBD2. Germline trimming cut 3 bases from V and 3 bases from J; bases unmatched to any gene: 11. Germline CDR1 and CDR2: SGHAT and FQNNGV. The CDR3 is 18 amino acids.

There are a few counts of this clone. CDR3 sequence reads: CASSPTGTTQEKLFF. The DNA for the CDR3 is TGTGCCAGTAGTCCCACCGGGACAACTCAGGAAAAACTGTTTTTT. The V gene is TRBV19, the J gene TRBJ1-4; D is possibly TRBD1 (6 bases). V gave up 5 bases and J gave up 8 bases, with 18 bases separating them. CDR1 and CDR2 (germline): LNHDA, SQIVND (reference sequence). The CDR3 runs 15 residues.

The chain links TRBV24-1 to TRBJ1-2; no definite D call. The CDR3 is made up of 13 amino acids. CDR1 and CDR2 from the germline V gene are KGHDR and SFDVKD. Between the trimmed V and J ends, which lost 4 bases and 6 bases, there was a span of 11 bases. In nucleotides, the CDR3 is TGTGCCACCAGTGACAAACCGCGGGATGGCTACACCTTC. It specifies CATSDKPRDGYTF.

The chain couples TRBV6-5 to TRBJ2-7; 7 nucleotides match TRBD2. This CDR3 comprises 15 residues. Germline lookup yields CDR1 MNHEY and CDR2 SVGAGI. Losses at the gene ends were 8 bases for V and 4 bases for J; bases not matched to a gene: 14. This CDR3 reads CASSDGAGFGYEQYF. Here the CDR3 DNA reads TGTGCCAGCTCCGACGGAGCGGGGTTCGGGTACGAGCAGTACTTC.

This chain joins TRBV21-1 and TRBJ1-1; the table's D call TRBD1 went unverified against the DNA. TRBV21-1 is described as a pseudogene. The CDR3 runs 14 residues. CDR3 DNA: TGTGCCAGCAGCAAAAAGACAGGGGACACTGAAGCTTTCTTT. Encoded protein: CASSKKTGDTEAFF.

This clone showed up just once. CDR3 in amino acids: CASSPMDRANNEQFF. CDR3 coding DNA: TGTGCCAGCAGTCCCATGGACAGGGCGAACAATGAGCAGTTCTTC. V is TRBV6-5 and J is TRBJ2-1; TRBD1 matches 8 bases. There are 15 residues in the CDR3. CDR1 and CDR2 from the germline V gene are MNHEY and SVGAGI. Trimming at V came to 5 bases and at J to 5 bases, leaving 8 bases not matched to a gene.

This clone showed up just a few times. The chain carries TRBV5-8 and TRBJ1-5; 8 nucleotides align to TRBD1. The V segment lost 4 bases and the J segment 2 bases; nucleotides outside the gene matches: 11. The germline V gene has CDR1 SGHTS and CDR2 YDEGEE. CDR3 length: 17 amino acids. The CDR3 spells CASSPRVGQGGNQPQHF. As DNA, the CDR3 is TGTGCCAGCAGCCCAAGGGTCGGACAGGGTGGCAATCAGCCCCAGCATTTT.

This chain links TRBV18 with TRBJ1-1; 8 bases are shared with TRBD1. The germline CDR1 and CDR2 sequences are KGHSH and LQKENI. The junction had 4 bases not matched to a gene; V was cut back by 3 bases and J by 1 base. This CDR3 spans 15 amino acids. The CDR3 loop is CASSPRTGRNTEAFF. The CDR3 nucleotides are TGTGCCAGCTCACCTAGGACAGGGAGGAACACTGAAGCTTTCTTT. The full variable domain, its missing parts supplied by reference TRBV18 and TRBJ1-1, is NAGVMQNPRHLVRRRGQEARLRCSPMKGHSHVYWYRQLPEEGLKFMVYLQKENIIDESGMPKERFSAEFPKEGPSILRIQQVVRGDSAAYFCASSPRTGRNTEAFFGQGTRLTVV.

The chain couples TRBV28 to TRBJ1-2; TRBD1 is a possible D gene (6 bases). The CDR3 covers 13 residues. Trimming took off 5 bases at V and 4 bases at J, with 11 bases between the two ends. CDR1 and CDR2 from the germline V gene are MDHEN and SYDVKM. The CDR3 nucleotides read TGTGCCAGCAGTCCCTGGGACATCTATGGCTACACCTTC. It codes for CASSPWDIYGYTF.

This chain joins TRBV7-2 and TRBJ1-5, with D perhaps TRBD1 (5 bases). The CDR3 spans 13 residues. Trimming removed 2 bases at V and 4 bases at J, with 6 bases between. Germline V lookup: CDR1 SGHTA, CDR2 FQGNSA. The CDR3 spells CASSLRGNQPQHF. The CDR3 coding sequence is TGTGCCAGCAGCTTAAGGGGTAATCAGCCCCAGCATTTT. Together with reference TRBV7-2 and TRBJ1-5, the CDR3 gives the full variable domain: GAGVSQSPSNKVTEKGKDVELRCDPISGHTALYWYRQSLGQGLEFLIYFQGNSAPDKSGLPSDRFSAERTGGSVSTLTIQRTQQEDSAVYLCASSLRGNQPQHFGDGTRLSIL.

The chain joins TRBV6-1 to TRBJ1-4; D not certain. The CDR3 contains 14 residues. The germline V gene encodes CDR1 MNHNS and CDR2 SASEGT. Trimming pared 0 bases from V and 8 bases from J, leaving 10 bases between. The CDR3 loop reads CASSEAAGWEKLFF. CDR3 coding DNA: TGTGCCAGCAGTGAAGCTGCGGGGTGGGAAAAACTGTTTTTT.

CDR3 loop: CASTGVGTEAFF. Written as DNA, the CDR3 is TGTGCCAGCACAGGGGTGGGTACTGAAGCTTTCTTT. The chain links TRBV12-3 or TRBV12-4 to TRBJ1-1; the D gene is possibly TRBD1 (6 bases). The V and J ends lost 7 bases and 5 bases respectively, with 11 bases between them. This CDR3 has 12 residues.

This clone was counted a single time. The chain employs TRBV10-3 and TRBJ1-5, with a tentative D call TRBD1 (5 bases). Germline V lookup: CDR1 ENHRY, CDR2 SYGVKD. Trimming left V 1 base short and J 3 bases short, with 7 bases between. This CDR3 has 14 amino acids. CDR3 sequence: CAISEWGVNQPQHF. Here the CDR3 DNA reads TGTGCCATCAGTGAGTGGGGGGTCAATCAGCCCCAGCATTTT.